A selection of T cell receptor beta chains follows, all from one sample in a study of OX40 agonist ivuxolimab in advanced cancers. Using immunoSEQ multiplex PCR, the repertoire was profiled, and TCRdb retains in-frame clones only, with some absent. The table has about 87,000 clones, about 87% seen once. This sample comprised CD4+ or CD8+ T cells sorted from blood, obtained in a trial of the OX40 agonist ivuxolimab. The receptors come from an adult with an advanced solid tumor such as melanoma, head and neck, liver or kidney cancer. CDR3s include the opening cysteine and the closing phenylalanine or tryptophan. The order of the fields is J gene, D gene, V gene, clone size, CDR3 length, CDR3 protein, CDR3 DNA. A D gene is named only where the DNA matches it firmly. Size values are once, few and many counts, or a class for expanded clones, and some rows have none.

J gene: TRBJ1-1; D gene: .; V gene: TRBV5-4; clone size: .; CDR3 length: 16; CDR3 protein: CASSFGTYTADTEAFF; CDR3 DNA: TGTGCCAGCAGCTTCGGTACTTACACTGCGGACACTGAAGCTTTCTTT
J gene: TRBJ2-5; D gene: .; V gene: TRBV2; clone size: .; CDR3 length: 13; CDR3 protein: CASSKGIQETQYF; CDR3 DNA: TGTGCCAGCAGTAAGGGGATTCAAGAGACCCAGTACTTC
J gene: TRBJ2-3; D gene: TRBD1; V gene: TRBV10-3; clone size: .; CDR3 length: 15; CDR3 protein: CAISGGQGGTDTQYF; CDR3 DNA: TGTGCCATCAGTGGAGGACAGGGTGGCACAGATACGCAGTATTTT
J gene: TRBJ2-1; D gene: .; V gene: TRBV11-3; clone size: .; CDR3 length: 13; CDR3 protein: CASSLHLYNEQFF; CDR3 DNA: TGTGCCAGCAGCTTACACCTTTACAATGAGCAGTTCTTC
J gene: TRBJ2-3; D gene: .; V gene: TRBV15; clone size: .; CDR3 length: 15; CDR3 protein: CATSRDSGVPDTQYF; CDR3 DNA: TGTGCCACCAGCAGAGATAGTGGGGTCCCAGATACGCAGTATTTT
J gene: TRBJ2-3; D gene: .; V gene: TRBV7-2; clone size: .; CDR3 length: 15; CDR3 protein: CASSPRTGRADTQYF; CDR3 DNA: TGTGCCAGCAGCCCCAGGACAGGGAGGGCAGATACGCAGTATTTT
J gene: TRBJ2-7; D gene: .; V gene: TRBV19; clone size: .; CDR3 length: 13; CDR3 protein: CASSTAGISEQYF; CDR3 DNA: TGTGCCAGTAGCACCGCGGGGATCAGCGAGCAGTACTTC
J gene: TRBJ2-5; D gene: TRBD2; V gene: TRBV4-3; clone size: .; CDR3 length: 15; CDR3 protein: CASSYVAGAQETQYF; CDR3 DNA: TGCGCCAGCAGCTACGTAGCGGGAGCTCAAGAGACCCAGTACTTC
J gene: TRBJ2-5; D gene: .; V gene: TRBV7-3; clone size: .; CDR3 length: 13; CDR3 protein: CASARGSGETQYF; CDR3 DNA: TGTGCCAGCGCGAGGGGGAGTGGGGAGACCCAGTACTTC
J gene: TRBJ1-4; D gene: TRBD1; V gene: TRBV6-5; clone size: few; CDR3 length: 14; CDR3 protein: CASSTGGLDEKLFF; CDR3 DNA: TGTGCCAGCAGTACAGGGGGCTTGGATGAAAAACTGTTTTTT
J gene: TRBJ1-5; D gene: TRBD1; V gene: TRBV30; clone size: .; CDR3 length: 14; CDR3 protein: CAWGIGQENQPQHF; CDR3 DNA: TGTGCCTGGGGAATCGGACAGGAGAATCAGCCCCAGCATTTT
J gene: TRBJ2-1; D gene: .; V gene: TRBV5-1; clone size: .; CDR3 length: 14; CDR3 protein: CASSWAAGVDEQFF; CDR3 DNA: TGCGCCAGCAGCTGGGCAGCTGGGGTCGATGAGCAGTTCTTC
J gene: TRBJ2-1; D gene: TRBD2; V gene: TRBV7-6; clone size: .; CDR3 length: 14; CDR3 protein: CASSLSGTYNEQFF; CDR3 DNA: TGTGCCAGCAGCCTTAGCGGGACCTACAATGAGCAGTTCTTC
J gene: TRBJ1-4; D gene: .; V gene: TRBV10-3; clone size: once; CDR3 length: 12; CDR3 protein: CAISEWAEKLFF; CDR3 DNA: TGTGCCATCAGTGAGTGGGCAGAAAAACTGTTTTTT
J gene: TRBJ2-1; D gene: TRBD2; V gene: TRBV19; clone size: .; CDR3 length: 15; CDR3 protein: CASSVGLAAVNEQFF; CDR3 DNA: TGTGCCAGTAGTGTGGGACTAGCGGCGGTCAATGAGCAGTTCTTC
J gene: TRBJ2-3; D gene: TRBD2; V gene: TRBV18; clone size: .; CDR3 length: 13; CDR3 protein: CASCPARGGTQYF; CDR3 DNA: TGTGCCAGCTGTCCCGCGCGGGGGGGTACGCAGTATTTT
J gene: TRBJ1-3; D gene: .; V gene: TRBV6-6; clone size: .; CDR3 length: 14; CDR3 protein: CASSSGASGNTIYF; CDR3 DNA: TGTGCCAGCAGTTCCGGGGCCTCTGGAAACACCATATATTTT
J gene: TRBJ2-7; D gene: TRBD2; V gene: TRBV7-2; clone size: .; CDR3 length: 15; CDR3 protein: CASSSLAGGPYEQYF; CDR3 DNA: TGTGCCAGCAGCTCCCTAGCGGGAGGGCCCTACGAGCAGTACTTC
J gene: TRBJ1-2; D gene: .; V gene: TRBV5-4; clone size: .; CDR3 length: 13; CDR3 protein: CASSLDSSYGYTF; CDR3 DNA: TGTGCCAGCAGCTTGGACAGTTCCTATGGCTACACCTTC
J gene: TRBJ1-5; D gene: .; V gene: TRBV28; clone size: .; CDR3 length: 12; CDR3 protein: CASVSGGQPQHF; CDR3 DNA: TGTGCCAGCGTATCCGGAGGTCAGCCCCAGCATTTT
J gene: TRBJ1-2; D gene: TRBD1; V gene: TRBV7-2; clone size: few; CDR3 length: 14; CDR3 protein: CASSLEGADYGYTF; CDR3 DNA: TGTGCCAGCAGCTTAGAGGGGGCGGACTATGGCTACACCTTC
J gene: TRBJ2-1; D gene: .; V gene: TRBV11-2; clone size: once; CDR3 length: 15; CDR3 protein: CASSLGASSYNEQFF; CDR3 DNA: TGTGCCAGCAGCTTGGGGGCCAGCTCCTACAATGAGCAGTTCTTC
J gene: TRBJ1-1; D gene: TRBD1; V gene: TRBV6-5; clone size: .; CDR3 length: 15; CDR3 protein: CASKLRGGGVTEAFF; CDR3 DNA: TGTGCCAGCAAGCTAAGAGGGGGCGGTGTCACTGAAGCTTTCTTT
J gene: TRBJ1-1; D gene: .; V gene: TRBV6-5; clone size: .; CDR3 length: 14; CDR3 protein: CASSFSRGSAEAFF; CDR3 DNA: TGTGCCAGCAGTTTTTCGAGGGGTTCCGCTGAAGCTTTCTTT
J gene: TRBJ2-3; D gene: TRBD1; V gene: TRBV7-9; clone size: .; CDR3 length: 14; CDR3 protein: CASSLVGGRDTQYF; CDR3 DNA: TGTGCCAGCAGCTTAGTAGGGGGCAGAGATACGCAGTATTTT
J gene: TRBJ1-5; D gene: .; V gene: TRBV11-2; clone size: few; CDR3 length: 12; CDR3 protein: CASSLSGQPQHF; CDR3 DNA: TGTGCCAGCAGCTTAAGCGGTCAGCCCCAGCATTTT
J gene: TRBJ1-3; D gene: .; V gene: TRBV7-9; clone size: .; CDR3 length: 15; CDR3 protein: CASRGSVSSGNTIYF; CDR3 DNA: TGTGCCAGCAGGGGGTCGGTGAGCTCTGGAAACACCATATATTTT
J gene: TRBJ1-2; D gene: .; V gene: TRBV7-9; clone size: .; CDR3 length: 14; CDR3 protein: CASSLVGANYGYTF; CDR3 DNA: TGTGCCAGCAGCTTAGTGGGGGCCAACTATGGCTACACCTTC
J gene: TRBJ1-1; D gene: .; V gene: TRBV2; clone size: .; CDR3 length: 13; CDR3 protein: CASSKTPNTEAFF; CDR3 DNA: TGTGCCAGCAGTAAGACACCGAACACTGAAGCTTTCTTT
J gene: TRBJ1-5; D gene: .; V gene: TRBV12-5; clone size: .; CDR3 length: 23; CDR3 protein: CASGLVVADLLSHLRDSNQPQHF; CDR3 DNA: TGTGCTAGTGGTTTGGTAGTGGCAGATCTACTCAGCCACCTGAGGGATAGCAATCAGCCCCAGCATTTT
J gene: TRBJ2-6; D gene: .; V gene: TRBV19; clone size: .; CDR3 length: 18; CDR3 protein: CASSIIAQGLSGANVLTF; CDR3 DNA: TGTGCCAGTAGTATAATAGCACAGGGCCTATCTGGGGCCAACGTCCTGACTTTC
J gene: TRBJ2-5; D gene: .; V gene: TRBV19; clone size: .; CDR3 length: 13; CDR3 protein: CASSFLPQETQYF; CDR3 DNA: TGTGCCAGTAGTTTTCTTCCCCAAGAGACCCAGTACTTC
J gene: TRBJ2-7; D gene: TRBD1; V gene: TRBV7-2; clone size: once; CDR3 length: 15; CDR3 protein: CASSLEGTGHYEQYF; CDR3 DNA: TGTGCCAGCAGCTTAGAGGGGACAGGGCACTACGAGCAGTACTTC
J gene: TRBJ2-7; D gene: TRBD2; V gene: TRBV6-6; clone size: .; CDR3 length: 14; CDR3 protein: CASSPSGPPNEQYF; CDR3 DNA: TGTGCCAGCAGTCCTAGCGGGCCCCCAAACGAGCAGTACTTC
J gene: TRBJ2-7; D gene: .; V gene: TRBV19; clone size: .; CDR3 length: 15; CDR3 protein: CASSPRQEGTYEQYF; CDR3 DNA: TGTGCCAGTAGTCCCCGGCAGGAGGGGACCTACGAGCAGTACTTC
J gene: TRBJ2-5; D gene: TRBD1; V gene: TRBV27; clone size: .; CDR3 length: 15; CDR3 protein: CASSGRQGPRETQYF; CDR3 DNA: TGTGCCAGCAGTGGACGACAGGGGCCCAGGGAGACCCAGTACTTC
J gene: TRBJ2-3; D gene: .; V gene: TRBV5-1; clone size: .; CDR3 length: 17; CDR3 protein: CASSWGDTPGATDTQYF; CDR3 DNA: TGCGCCAGCAGCTGGGGGGATACCCCCGGAGCCACAGATACGCAGTATTTT
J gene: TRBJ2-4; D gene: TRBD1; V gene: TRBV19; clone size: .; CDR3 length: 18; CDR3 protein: CASSMGGQGKLAKNIQYF; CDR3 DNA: TGTGCCAGTAGTATGGGGGGACAGGGAAAACTAGCCAAAAACATTCAGTACTTC
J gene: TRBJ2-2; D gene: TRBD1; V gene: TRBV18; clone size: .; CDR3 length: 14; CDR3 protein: CASSPDRATGELFF; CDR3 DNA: TGTGCCAGCTCACCAGACAGGGCCACCGGGGAGCTGTTTTTT
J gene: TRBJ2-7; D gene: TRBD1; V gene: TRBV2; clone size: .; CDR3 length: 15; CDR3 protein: CASGGQGTPSYEQYF; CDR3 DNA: TGTGCCAGCGGGGGACAGGGTACACCCTCCTACGAGCAGTACTTC
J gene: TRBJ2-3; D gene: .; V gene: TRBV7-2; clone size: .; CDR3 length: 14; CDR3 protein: CASSPGLGGDTQYF; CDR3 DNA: TGTGCCAGCAGCCCAGGCTTAGGCGGGGATACGCAGTATTTT
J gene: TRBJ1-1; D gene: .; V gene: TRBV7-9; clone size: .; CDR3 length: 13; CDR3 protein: CASSFEGGTEAFF; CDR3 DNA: TGTGCCAGCAGCTTTGAGGGGGGCACTGAAGCTTTCTTT
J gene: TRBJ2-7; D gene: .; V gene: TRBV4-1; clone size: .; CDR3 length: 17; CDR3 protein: CASSQEGQGRRIAEQYF; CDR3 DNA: TGCGCCAGCAGCCAAGAGGGTCAGGGTCGCCGGATCGCCGAGCAGTACTTC